Sequencing of this T cell receptor beta chain was carried out in a study of T cells in localized non-small cell lung cancer. Study-wide points: Paired adjacent lung recovered a median approximately 57 of the top 100 tumor clones.

TCRdb keeps only in-frame clones here, not all; method: immunoSEQ multiplex PCR. The table lists approximately 88,000 clones, around 90% of them singletons. With 5 bases clipped from V and 4 bases from J, the junction kept 4 bases outside the gene matches. This CDR3 is 15 amino acids long. Germline V gives CDR1 SEHNR, CDR2 FQNEAQ (reference sequence). This clone appeared a single time. Its antigen is not known. Sequencing used PBMCs, obtained before any cancer treatment. The origin of this receptor is a woman aged 35-75 years with stage II squamous cell lung carcinoma. This chain uses TRBV7-9 with TRBJ2-1; 11 positions agree with TRBD2. In DNA form, the CDR3 reads TGTGCCAGCAGCGCACTAGCGGGAGTATACAATGAGCAGTTCTTC. It is translated as CASSALAGVYNEQFF. Full variable domain (outside the CDR3, taken from reference TRBV7-9 and TRBJ2-1): DTGVSQNPRHKITKRGQNVTFRCDPISEHNRLYWYRQTLGQGPEFLTYFQNEAQLEKSRLLSDRFSAERPKGSFSTLEIQRTEQGDSAMYLCASSALAGVYNEQFFGPGTRLTVL.